A single sample gave rise to the 25 T cell receptor beta chains below, sequenced in a study of T cell responses to AZD1222 COVID-19 vaccine. The table came from immunoSEQ multiplex PCR; TCRdb's copy has only in-frame clones and leaves some out. In the table there are over 75,000 clones, roughly nine tenths of which are singletons. The sample was peripheral blood, taken on day 0 of AZD1222 vaccination. The source of these receptors is an adult in good health.

V and J are TRBV5-1 and TRBJ2-5; D is undetermined. The CDR3 is 12 amino acids. Looked up from germline, CDR1 is SGHRS and CDR2 is YFSETQ. V was shortened by 2 bases and J by 2 bases, with 4 bases between the two germline ends. CDR3 DNA: TGCGCCAGCAGCTTCCGTCAAGAGACCCAGTACTTC. This translates into CASSFRQETQYF.

V is TRBV5-1 and J is TRBJ1-2, with D perhaps matching TRBD1 (5 bases). This CDR3 has 15 amino acids. Germline-derived CDR1 and CDR2 are SGHRS and YFSETQ. Trimming took off 0 bases at V and 4 bases at J, with 13 bases between the two ends. This CDR3 is CASSLGQGKIYGYTF. In DNA form, the CDR3 reads TGCGCCAGCAGCTTGGGGCAGGGCAAGATCTATGGCTACACCTTC.

This clone was detected once. This chain uses TRBV6-2 or TRBV6-3 with TRBJ2-1, with 8 bases identical to TRBD2. Germline V gene sequence: CDR1 MNHEY, CDR2 SVGEGT. J was trimmed by 3 bases and V by 6 bases; bases with no gene match: 10. The CDR3 extends over 16 amino acids. DNA of the CDR3: TGTGCCAGCAGCCCCCCGGGACTAGGGTACTACAATGAGCAGTTCTTC. It is translated as CASSPPGLGYYNEQFF.

The chain recombines TRBV10-3 with TRBJ2-1, with a tentative D call TRBD2 (7 bases). The CDR3 loop spans 18 amino acids. Trimming took 11 bases from V and 0 from J, leaving 26 bases between them. Germline CDR1 reads ENHRY; CDR2 reads SYGVKD. The CDR3 is CAAGEQTGSISSYNEQFF. The CDR3 nucleotides read TGTGCCGCGGGGGAACAGACAGGTTCTATCAGCTCCTACAATGAGCAGTTCTTC.

This chain joins TRBV24-1 and TRBJ2-2; 15 bases fit TRBD2. The CDR3 consists of 18 residues. The trim removed 4 bases at V and 0 bases at J, leaving 2 bases unmatched. In germline, CDR1 is KGHDR, CDR2 SFDVKD. The CDR3 DNA is TGTGCCACCAGTGAGTGGACTAGCGGGAGGGCGAACACCGGGGAGCTGTTTTTT. Translating it yields CATSEWTSGRANTGELFF.

The chain is built from TRBV5-1 and TRBJ2-5; D gene ambiguous. The V gene's germline CDR1 is SGHRS and CDR2 YFSETQ. The CDR3 has 13 amino acids. V was trimmed by 0 bases and J by 3 bases, leaving 6 bases between them. CDR3 bases: TGCGCCAGCAGCTTGGCGTTTAAAGAGACCCAGTACTTC. Its translation is CASSLAFKETQYF.

The J gene is TRBJ2-1, the V gene TRBV13; D might be TRBD1 or TRBD2, each matching 5 bases. The CDR3 length is 16 residues. Germline lookup yields CDR1 PRHDT and CDR2 FYEKMQ (reference sequence). The V end lost 2 bases, the J end lost 4 bases, and 15 bases lay between the germline ends. The CDR3 reads CASSLRSPGQYNEQFF. Here the CDR3 DNA reads TGTGCCAGCAGCTTAAGGTCCCCGGGGCAGTACAATGAGCAGTTCTTC.

The V and J genes are TRBV4-1 and TRBJ2-5, with 7 positions matching TRBD2. This CDR3 is built from 15 residues. Per germline, CDR1 MGHRA and CDR2 YSYEKL. With V trimmed by 1 base and J by 4 bases, 6 bases remained unmatched. The CDR3 reads CASSQGTGGPETQYF. The CDR3 coding sequence is TGCGCCAGCAGCCAAGGAACGGGAGGCCCAGAGACCCAGTACTTC.

This clone was picked up one time. This chain connects TRBV11-2 to TRBJ2-7, with a tentative D call TRBD1 (6 bases). The germline V and J ends were trimmed by 4 bases and 3 bases, with 13 bases remaining between them. The germline V gene encodes CDR1 SGHAT and CDR2 FQNNGV. The CDR3 is 14 amino acids. DNA for the CDR3: TGTGCCAGCAGCTCCCCGGGACATTACTACGAGCAGTACTTC. This sequence encodes CASSSPGHYYEQYF.

The chain uses TRBV7-3 and TRBJ2-5; 11 bases fit TRBD1. The CDR3 contains 16 residues. Germline V CDR1 and CDR2: SGHTA, FQGTGA. With V trimmed by 5 bases and J by 5 bases, 10 bases remained unmatched. The CDR3 coding sequence is TGTGCCAGCAGCCAAGCACGGACAGGGGGCTTGGAGACCCAGTACTTC. This sequence encodes CASSQARTGGLETQYF.

This clone has just one count. The chain couples TRBV7-9 to TRBJ2-7, with 7 bases fitting TRBD1. Trimming took 4 bases from V and 1 from J; bases not matched to a gene: 7. The CDR3 is 15 residues long. CDR1 SEHNR and CDR2 FQNEAQ come from the germline V gene (reference sequence). CDR3 DNA sequence: TGTGCCAGCAGCTCACGCCAGGGACAGTCCTACGAGCAGTACTTC. Translating it yields CASSSRQGQSYEQYF.

The chain has TRBV28 and TRBJ2-7; D remains unclear. The CDR3 runs to 12 residues. The germline V and J ends were trimmed by 4 bases and 4 bases, with 8 bases remaining between them. The germline gives CDR1 MDHEN, CDR2 SYDVKM. CDR3 sequence: CASSSLGYEQYF. Written as DNA, the CDR3 is TGTGCCAGCAGTTCCCTGGGTTACGAGCAGTACTTC.

This clone is a singleton in its sample. This rearrangement joins TRBV2 to TRBJ1-1; D is uncertain. Germline V gene sequence: CDR1 SNHLY, CDR2 FYNNEI. This CDR3 comprises 12 residues. V was shortened by 5 bases and J by 1 base, with 5 bases between the two germline ends. The CDR3 DNA follows: TGTGCCAGCAGTATATCGAACACTGAAGCTTTCTTT. It yields the protein CASSISNTEAFF.

The rearrangement joins TRBV18 to TRBJ1-1; D might be TRBD1 (6 bases). Trimming removed 6 bases from V and 11 bases from J, with 13 bases in between. The CDR3 consists of 11 residues. Germline V lookup: CDR1 KGHSH, CDR2 LQKENI. The CDR3 here is CASSPGGTAFF. The CDR3 nucleotides read TGTGCCAGCTCCCCTGGGGGCACGGCTTTCTTT.

The V gene is TRBV16, the J gene TRBJ1-5; D is unresolved. Trimming removed 0 bases from V and 3 bases from J, with 9 bases in between. CDR3 size: 15 residues. CDR1 is KGHSY, CDR2 FQNENV, per germline. CDR3 sequence: CASSQSRGINQPQHF. The CDR3 DNA follows: TGTGCCAGCAGCCAATCCAGAGGGATCAATCAGCCCCAGCATTTT.

The V and J genes are TRBV28 and TRBJ1-3; D is uncertain. Trimming took 7 bases from V and 0 from J, leaving 16 bases between them. Germline values: CDR1 MDHEN, CDR2 SYDVKM. The CDR3 has 16 amino acids. CDR3 loop: CASTPGQLSSGNTIYF. The CDR3 coding sequence is TGTGCCAGCACTCCCGGGCAGTTGAGCTCTGGAAACACCATATATTTT.

The V and J genes are TRBV3-1 (or the pseudogene TRBV3-2) and TRBJ2-7, with TRBD2 identical over 7 bases. Germline trimming cut 1 base from V and 2 bases from J; bases unmatched to any gene: 2. The CDR3 runs 14 residues. Germline V lookup: CDR1 LGHDT, CDR2 YNNKEL (reference sequence). The CDR3 region has the DNA TGTGCCAGCAGCCAAGGGGACTACACCTACGAGCAGTACTTC. It is translated as CASSQGDYTYEQYF.

V and J are TRBV27 and TRBJ2-5; D gene uncertain. Germline assignment: CDR1 MNHEY and CDR2 SMNVEV (reference sequence). V lost 4 bases, J lost 4 bases, and 7 bases lay in between. The length of the CDR3 is 12 residues. The DNA for the CDR3 is TGTGCCAGCAGTTCCAACGGAGAGACCCAGTACTTC. Amino acid sequence: CASSSNGETQYF.

V and J are TRBV13 and TRBJ2-2; possible D gene TRBD2, 5 bases. V shed 5 bases and J shed 3 bases, with 16 bases lying between them. The CDR3 has 16 amino acids. Germline CDR1 reads PRHDT; CDR2 reads FYEKMQ (reference sequence). As DNA, the CDR3 is TGTGCCAGCAGCCCTCGATCCCTGCGGGACACCGGGGAGCTGTTTTTT. Protein: CASSPRSLRDTGELFF.

This sequence joins TRBV9 and TRBJ2-5, with D perhaps matching TRBD1 or TRBD2 (5 bases each). Germline V lookup: CDR1 SGDLS, CDR2 YYNGEE. Trimming removed 3 bases from V and 9 bases from J, with 21 bases in between. The CDR3 is 15 amino acids. CDR3 in DNA: TGTGCCAGCAGCGAGGGGCCGCCGGGGTATGGGGCCCAGTACTTC. Its protein product is CASSEGPPGYGAQYF.

This rearrangement joins TRBV19 to TRBJ2-3; a weak D match, TRBD2 (6 bases). The CDR3 covers 20 residues. V gave up 5 bases and J gave up 0 bases, with 27 bases separating them. Germline CDR1 and CDR2: LNHDA and SQIVND (reference sequence). The CDR3 region has the DNA TGTGCCAGTAGTGCTGGTGGGATTTTGGGGCGGGGCACTAGCACAGATACGCAGTATTTT. Protein sequence: CASSAGGILGRGTSTDTQYF.

This chain's CDR3 is CASTAYNEQFF. CDR3 bases: TGTGCCAGCACCGCATACAATGAGCAGTTCTTC. The chain employs TRBV7-2 and TRBJ2-1; D remains unclear. V was trimmed by 7 bases and J by 4 bases, leaving 5 bases between them. The germline CDR1 and CDR2 sequences are SGHTA and FQGNSA. CDR3 length: 11 amino acids.

The rearrangement joins TRBV11-2 to TRBJ2-7; unclear D gene. Germline lookup yields CDR1 SGHAT and CDR2 FQNNGV. The V and J ends lost 5 bases and 3 bases respectively, with 5 bases between them. The CDR3 totals 11 residues. CDR3 amino acids: CASSPYYEQYF. DNA for the CDR3: TGTGCCAGCAGCCCCTACTACGAGCAGTACTTC.

The V call is TRBV19, the J call TRBJ1-4; D unclear. The V end lost 1 base, the J end lost 5 bases, and 14 bases lay between the germline ends. CDR3 size: 16 residues. Germline V gene lookup returns CDR1 LNHDA and CDR2 SQIVND (reference sequence). The CDR3 region is CASSIVAGSSNEKLFF. Written as DNA, the CDR3 is TGTGCCAGTAGTATAGTTGCCGGGTCCTCGAATGAAAAACTGTTTTTT.

The chain combines TRBV24-1 with TRBJ1-5; the match to TRBD1 covers 10 bases. The V gene's germline CDR1 is KGHDR and CDR2 SFDVKD. J was trimmed by 6 bases and V by 7 bases; bases with no gene match: 2. CDR3 length: 13 residues. The CDR3, as DNA: TGTGCCACCAGGGACAGGGGGGTTCAGCCCCAGCATTTT. Its protein is CATRDRGVQPQHF.